The present T cell receptor (beta chain) was sequenced within a study of response to subunit inactivated influenza vaccine. The CDR3 is 14 residues long. In germline, CDR1 is DFQATT, CDR2 SNEGSKA (reference sequence). Regarding this clonotype: The junction departs from germline at one end; a sequencing error may be responsible.

Via MiXCR, TCRdb re-called the RT-PCR reads, giving one row per CDR3 protein. The sample gives around 750,000 distinct CDR3 sequences, roughly 20% of which show up once; 10% is in the top ten. The sample consisted of PBMCs from blood, taken 5 days after vaccination. The TCR comes from a man aged 50 or older who received an inactivated influenza vaccine. The rearrangement joins TRBV20-1 to TRBJ1-1; D might be TRBD1 (5 bases). The CDR3 DNA reads TGCATTGCTAGAGCAGGGAATATGAACACTGAAGCTTTCTTT. Translated, it gives CIARAGNMNTEAFF.